This T cell receptor (beta chain) was identified in a study of T cell changes during pregnancy in multiple sclerosis. The assay was immunoSEQ multiplex PCR, and TCRdb's table has in-frame clones only and misses some. The profile covers 90,000 to 100,000 clones, with roughly 94% appearing a single time and roughly 2% taken by the ten largest. Germline loops: CDR1 SGHNT, CDR2 YYREEE (reference sequence). This CDR3 region has 14 residues. With 4 bases clipped from V and 4 bases from J, the junction kept 5 bases outside the gene matches. This clone was observed a few times. The input for sequencing was peripheral blood, taken after pregnancy. The chain has TRBV5-4 and TRBJ1-1, with 9 positions matching TRBD1. The TCR was taken from a female donor in good health, enrolled as a control in a pregnancy study. The CDR3, as DNA: TGTGCCAGCAGCACCACGGACAGGGGCACTGAAGCTTTCTTT. It translates to CASSTTDRGTEAFF. The variable domain in full, with the rest retrieved from reference TRBV5-4 and TRBJ1-1, is ETGVTQSPTHLIKTRGQQVTLRCSSQSGHNTVSWYQQALGQGPQFIFQYYREEENGRGNFPPRFSGLQFPNYSSELNVNALELDDSALYLCASSTTDRGTEAFFGQGTRLTVV.